This T cell receptor (beta chain) was recorded in a study of T cell responses to AZD1222 COVID-19 vaccine. TCRdb keeps only in-frame clones here, not all; method: immunoSEQ multiplex PCR. The sample lists fewer than 200,000 clones; around 90% were seen once. To note about this clone: Its antigen is as yet unknown.

Study-level points and caveats: The number of AZD1222 recipients seropositive at baseline was only five or six. White British donors predominated, females outnumbered males, and clonal diversity was possibly underestimated.

The input for sequencing was peripheral blood, taken 28 days after the second AZD1222 dose. This clonotype originated in an adult who received the AZD1222 COVID-19 vaccine.

The CDR3 bases are TGCGCCAGCAGCCGCCTAGTGGGGAACACTGAAGCTTTCTTT. Translating it yields CASSRLVGNTEAFF. The rearrangement links TRBV5-1 to TRBJ1-1; no clear D gene. Trimming took 4 bases from V and 1 from J, leaving 11 bases between them. Looked up from germline, CDR1 is SGHRS and CDR2 is YFSETQ. The CDR3 covers 14 residues.